These 32 T cell receptor beta chains share one sample of origin, sequenced in a study of CD8+ T cells in alopecia areata. RNA extraction and reverse transcription yielded cDNA as sequencing template. Profiled with immunoSEQ multiplex PCR; TCRdb holds only in-frame clones, not every one. The sample lists about 30,000 clones; less than 65% were seen once. Material for sequencing was NKG2D-high CD8+ T cells sorted from blood. The receptors stem from a human donor with alopecia areata.

This clone came up a few times. The V gene is TRBV6-5, the J gene TRBJ1-5; no definite D call. The CDR3 is 12 residues long. Germline-derived CDR1 and CDR2 are MNHEY and SVGAGI. V lost 7 bases, J lost 5 bases, and 9 bases lay in between. The chain's CDR3 is CASIRDDQPQHF. In DNA form, the CDR3 reads TGTGCCAGCATACGAGACGATCAGCCCCAGCATTTT.

The chain employs TRBV7-7 and TRBJ2-5; D ambiguous. The CDR3 spans 14 residues. V dropped 1 base and J dropped 1 base, with 7 bases sitting between them. CDR1 SSHAT and CDR2 FNYEAQ come from the germline V gene (reference sequence). CDR3 nucleotides: TGTGCCAGCAGCTTAGGTACCACCCAAGAGACCCAGTACTTC. As protein: CASSLGTTQETQYF.

V gene TRBV7-2 combines with J gene TRBJ2-1; 9 positions agree with TRBD2. The junction had 11 bases not matched to a gene; V was cut back by 1 base and J by 7 bases. CDR3 length equals 17 residues. CDR1 is SGHTA, CDR2 FQGNSA, per germline. CDR3 sequence reads: CASSLVPGASGINEQFF. The CDR3 DNA reads TGTGCCAGCAGCTTAGTGCCAGGGGCTAGCGGGATTAATGAGCAGTTCTTC.

The genes are TRBV28 and TRBJ2-7, with no clear D. Germline CDR1 is MDHEN and CDR2 is SYDVKM. The CDR3 extends over 11 amino acids. Trimming left V 6 bases short and J 3 bases short, with 6 bases between. This CDR3 is CASREIYEQYF. Here the CDR3 DNA reads TGTGCCAGCAGAGAAATCTACGAGCAGTACTTC.

The chain carries TRBV6-5 and TRBJ2-7; D is possibly TRBD2 (5 bases). V was shortened by 4 bases and J by 0 bases, with 10 bases between the two germline ends. Germline V gives CDR1 MNHEY, CDR2 SVGAGI. The CDR3 is made up of 14 amino acids. In nucleotides, the CDR3 is TGTGCCAGCAGTTCCTCGGCGGGCTCCTACGAGCAGTACTTC. It yields the protein CASSSSAGSYEQYF.

There are a few counts of this clone. The chain links TRBV27 to TRBJ2-3; D is unclear. The CDR3 sequence is 16 residues long. CDR1 and CDR2 (germline): MNHEY, SMNVEV (reference sequence). Between the trimmed V and J ends, which lost 0 bases and 5 bases, there was a span of 15 bases. The CDR3 region has the DNA TGTGCCAGCAGTTTATCTGTCGGATTAGAGGTAGATACGCAGTATTTT. It codes for CASSLSVGLEVDTQYF.

This chain joins TRBV19 and TRBJ2-5; D might be TRBD2 (5 bases). The J call may be faulty, since TRBJ2-7 better matches the DNA end. The CDR3 is 11 residues long. In germline, CDR1 is LNHDA, CDR2 SQIVND (reference sequence). Here the CDR3 reads CASGVPYEQYF. The CDR3, as DNA: TGTGCCAGCGGGGTTCCCTACGAGCAGTACTTC.

This rearrangement joins TRBV30 to TRBJ2-1; TRBD2 aligns across 8 bases. The V gene's germline CDR1 is GTSNPN and CDR2 SVGIG (reference sequence). The CDR3 spans 13 residues. The ends lost 2 bases at V and 8 bases at J; junction bases unmatched: 5. CDR3 in DNA: TGTGCCTGGAGTCCCGGGGGGGCCGATGAGCAGTTCTTC. Residues: CAWSPGGADEQFF.

This clone has just a few counts. V usage is TRBV29-1 and J usage is TRBJ2-3; 8 bases are a match to TRBD2. CDR3 length: 15 residues. Germline values: CDR1 SQVTM, CDR2 ANQGSEA. The ends lost 7 bases at V and 1 base at J; junction bases unmatched: 10. Here the CDR3 reads CSALGLAGRTDTQYF. The CDR3 nucleotides are TGCAGCGCTTTGGGGCTAGCGGGCCGCACAGATACGCAGTATTTT.

The gene calls are TRBV30 and TRBJ1-5; the D is unclear. CDR1 GTSNPN and CDR2 SVGIG come from the germline V gene (reference sequence). V gave up 1 base and J gave up 3 bases, with 10 bases separating them. This CDR3 has 14 residues. In DNA, the CDR3 is TGTGCCTGGAGTGGAGGAGGGCTCAATCAGCCCCAGCATTTT. Translating gives CAWSGGGLNQPQHF.

The gene calls are TRBV4-2 and TRBJ1-1; perhaps TRBD1 as D (5 bases). Between the trimmed V and J ends, which lost 0 bases and 6 bases, there was a span of 11 bases. The CDR3 has 14 amino acids. CDR1 LGHNA and CDR2 YNFKEQ come from the germline V gene. The DNA of the CDR3 is TGTGCCAGCAGCCAAGAGCGGAGGGGTGCTGAAGCTTTCTTT. Its translation: CASSQERRGAEAFF.

As to this clone: The same CDR3 is also encoded by other DNA sequences in this sample. This sequence joins TRBV29-1 and TRBJ2-7; 10 positions match TRBD2. The V gene's germline CDR1 is SQVTM and CDR2 ANQGSEA. The V and J ends lost 1 base and 2 bases, in that order; junction bases with no gene match: 8. The CDR3 contains 16 residues. This CDR3 reads CSVEGGGLAGAYEQYF. Written as DNA, the CDR3 is TGCAGCGTTGAAGGGGGGGGTCTAGCGGGAGCCTACGAGCAGTACTTC.

The CDR3 sequence: CASSLPRTGQGPTGELFF. The CDR3, as DNA: TGTGCCAGCAGCTTACCTCGGACGGGACAGGGACCCACCGGGGAGCTGTTTTTT. The chain has TRBV7-8 and TRBJ2-2, with 9 bases fitting TRBD1. Germline-derived CDR1 and CDR2 are SGHVS and FQNEAQ. The CDR3 totals 18 residues. Trimming took 2 bases from V and 4 from J; bases not matched to a gene: 11.

The genes are TRBV6-6 and TRBJ1-1; unclear D gene. Looked up from germline, CDR1 is MNHNY and CDR2 is SVGAGI (reference sequence). The CDR3 is 16 residues long. Trimming removed 4 bases from V and 6 bases from J, with 21 bases in between. The chain's CDR3 is CASSWTFELGFSEAFF. The CDR3 region has the DNA TGTGCCAGCAGTTGGACCTTTGAGCTTGGCTTCTCTGAAGCTTTCTTT.

This clone was recorded only once. The chain uses TRBV30 and TRBJ2-7; D tentatively fits TRBD1 or TRBD2 (6 bases each). CDR3 length: 14 amino acids. CDR1 and CDR2 (germline): GTSNPN, SVGIG (reference sequence). The germline V and J ends were trimmed by 3 bases and 2 bases, with 14 bases remaining between them. The CDR3 protein is CAWRGASVTYEQYF. Here the CDR3 DNA reads TGTGCCTGGAGGGGGGCTAGCGTGACCTACGAGCAGTACTTC.

The genes are TRBV11-2 and TRBJ2-7, with D maybe TRBD1 (6 bases). Trimming shortened V by 5 bases and J by 0 bases, and 8 bases separated the two germline ends. CDR1 SGHAT and CDR2 FQNNGV come from the germline V gene. The CDR3 runs 13 residues. CDR3 DNA: TGTGCCAGCAGCCTCAGGGGCTCCTACGAGCAGTACTTC. Amino acid sequence: CASSLRGSYEQYF.

This clone was found a few times. This chain links TRBV7-9 with TRBJ2-5; D is ambiguous. CDR1 is SEHNR, CDR2 FQNEAQ, per germline (reference sequence). The V end lost 5 bases, the J end lost 2 bases, and 18 bases lay between the germline ends. There are 16 residues in the CDR3. The CDR3 loop reads CASSPRGKGPQETQYF. The CDR3 nucleotides are TGTGCCAGCAGCCCAAGAGGAAAGGGTCCTCAAGAGACCCAGTACTTC.

The rearrangement links TRBV7-6 to TRBJ2-3; possibly TRBD1 or TRBD2 for D (5 bases each). The V gene's germline CDR1 is SGHVS and CDR2 FNYEAQ. The CDR3 has 15 residues. V was shortened by 5 bases and J by 1 base, with 13 bases between the two germline ends. CDR3 bases: TGTGCCAGCAGCACCGGGACCCATGGCACAGATACGCAGTATTTT. Amino acid sequence: CASSTGTHGTDTQYF.

This clone has more than one count but fewer than ten. The V call is TRBV5-6, the J call TRBJ2-3; D possibly corresponds to TRBD2 (6 bases). Germline V CDR1 and CDR2: SGHDT, YYEEEE. V lost 4 bases and J 7 bases, leaving 13 bases between the germline ends. CDR3 size: 13 residues. The CDR3 reads CASSPAGLHTQYF. CDR3 DNA sequence: TGTGCCAGCAGCCCGGCGGGGCTCCATACGCAGTATTTT. The full variable domain, with the rest looked up from reference TRBV5-6 and TRBJ2-3, is DAGVTQSPTHLIKTRGQQVTLRCSPKSGHDTVSWYQQALGQGPQFIFQYYEEEERQRGNFPDRFSGHQFPNYSSELNVNALLLGDSALYLCASSPAGLHTQYFGPGTRLTVL.

The chain has TRBV7-9 and TRBJ1-1; D is possibly TRBD1 (6 bases). The germline V and J ends were trimmed by 5 bases and 5 bases, with 18 bases remaining between them. CDR1 and CDR2 from the germline V gene are SEHNR and FQNEAQ (reference sequence). The CDR3 sequence is 15 residues long. The chain's CDR3 is CASSPGSRGGTEAFF. The CDR3 region has the DNA TGTGCCAGCAGCCCCGGCAGCAGGGGAGGAACTGAAGCTTTCTTT.

The chain combines TRBV7-9 with TRBJ2-1; no definite D call. The CDR3 has 11 amino acids. Germline values: CDR1 SEHNR, CDR2 FQNEAQ (reference sequence). V gave up 4 bases and J gave up 8 bases, with 6 bases separating them. The CDR3 DNA reads as TGTGCCAGCAGCTCCATGGATGAGCAGTTCTTC. Translation: CASSSMDEQFF. The entire variable domain, with the rest obtained from reference TRBV7-9 and TRBJ2-1, is as follows: DTGVSQNPRHKITKRGQNVTFRCDPISEHNRLYWYRQTLGQGPEFLTYFQNEAQLEKSRLLSDRFSAERPKGSFSTLEIQRTEQGDSAMYLCASSSMDEQFFGPGTRLTVL.

The chain carries TRBV7-2 and TRBJ2-2; the match to TRBD1 covers 8 bases. Germline values: CDR1 SGHTA, CDR2 FQGNSA. CDR3 length equals 15 residues. Germline trimming cut 5 bases from V and 7 bases from J; bases unmatched to any gene: 9. Here the CDR3 reads CASSPTTGDHGELFF. The CDR3, as DNA: TGTGCCAGCAGCCCGACGACAGGGGATCACGGGGAGCTGTTTTTT.

The rearrangement links TRBV6-5 to TRBJ2-2; D is ambiguous. This CDR3 comprises 10 residues. V was shortened by 8 bases and J by 8 bases, with 6 bases between the two germline ends. The germline V gene has CDR1 MNHEY and CDR2 SVGAGI. CDR3 amino acids: CASGSGELFF. The CDR3 region has the DNA TGTGCCAGCGGCTCTGGGGAGCTGTTTTTT.

Only a few counts were recorded for this clone. The chain recombines TRBV7-9 with TRBJ2-1; D ambiguous. In germline, CDR1 is SEHNR, CDR2 FQNEAQ (reference sequence). The CDR3 has 15 residues. The germline V and J ends were trimmed by 0 bases and 3 bases, with 9 bases remaining between them. In nucleotides, the CDR3 is TGTGCCAGCAGCTTAGCCGTGGGCAACTACAATGAGCAGTTCTTC. Its translation is CASSLAVGNYNEQFF.

This clone has a single count. The rearrangement joins TRBV30 to TRBJ2-2, with D tentatively TRBD1 (6 bases). The CDR3 has 13 amino acids. CDR1 is GTSNPN, CDR2 SVGIG, per germline (reference sequence). The CDR3 protein is CALRGTNTGELFF. The CDR3 nucleotides read TGTGCATTGAGGGGGACGAACACCGGGGAGCTGTTTTTT.

The gene calls are TRBV5-4 and TRBJ1-1, with D hard to call. Germline values: CDR1 SGHNT, CDR2 YYREEE (reference sequence). V shed 0 bases and J shed 0 bases, with 6 bases lying between them. This CDR3 contains 14 residues. The CDR3 DNA reads as TGTGCCAGCAGCTTGGACAGCATGAACACTGAAGCTTTCTTT. As protein: CASSLDSMNTEAFF.

This clone was observed a handful of times. This sample includes further DNA sequences coding for the same CDR3. The V gene is TRBV30, the J gene TRBJ2-5; no definite D call. The J call is in doubt because the DNA end fits TRBJ2-7 better. The CDR3 loop spans 13 amino acids. Germline assignment: CDR1 GTSNPN and CDR2 SVGIG (reference sequence). CDR3 sequence reads: CAWSVGGSYEQYF. The CDR3, as DNA: TGTGCCTGGAGTGTAGGCGGATCCTACGAGCAGTACTTC.

The chain joins TRBV5-1 to TRBJ1-1, with 8 positions matching TRBD1. CDR3 length equals 20 residues. With 0 bases clipped from V and 0 bases from J, the junction kept 16 bases outside the gene matches. In germline, CDR1 is SGHRS, CDR2 YFSETQ. The CDR3 DNA reads as TGCGCCAGCAGCTTGGTACCTTCCGGGACAGGAACCTTTATGAACACTGAAGCTTTCTTT. Translating gives CASSLVPSGTGTFMNTEAFF.

This clone occurred once. V and J are TRBV27 and TRBJ2-2, with 9 bases that match TRBD1. CDR3 length: 15 residues. V trimming: 10 bases; J trimming: 3 bases; junction bases outside the gene matches: 9. Per germline, CDR1 MNHEY and CDR2 SMNVEV (reference sequence). CDR3 in amino acids: CAIGSGQGYTGELFF. CDR3 in DNA: TGTGCCATCGGGTCGGGACAGGGTTACACCGGGGAGCTGTTTTTT.

V usage is TRBV7-6 and J usage is TRBJ1-2; D ambiguous. The germline V gene has CDR1 SGHVS and CDR2 FNYEAQ. V dropped 1 base and J dropped 6 bases, with 12 bases sitting between them. This CDR3 contains 14 residues. In nucleotides, the CDR3 is TGTGCCAGCAGCTTAGAAGGGTCACCCGATGGCTACACCTTC. This encodes CASSLEGSPDGYTF.

The CDR3 spells CASSSLAAGWETQYF. The CDR3 nucleotides are TGTGCCAGTAGTTCCCTCGCGGCAGGGTGGGAGACCCAGTACTTC. This rearrangement joins TRBV19 to TRBJ2-5; D is perhaps TRBD1 (5 bases). V was cut by 5 bases and J by 5 bases, with 18 bases left in between. The length of the CDR3 is 15 residues. Germline lookup yields CDR1 LNHDA and CDR2 SQIVND (reference sequence).

Comments on this clone: This sequence is one base from a far larger clone and is likely a read error. The sample carries other DNA sequences with the same CDR3. This chain joins TRBV5-1 and TRBJ2-1; D might be TRBD1 (6 bases). The germline gives CDR1 SGHRS, CDR2 YFSETQ. The CDR3 covers 14 residues. With 2 bases removed from V and 6 bases from J, the gap between germline ends came to 12 bases. CDR3 sequence (DNA): TGCGCCAGCAGCTTTTTACAGGGTAGCAATGAGCAGTTCTTC. Translated: CASSFLQGSNEQFF.